Sequencing of this TCR beta chain was carried out in a study of T cells in Graves' hyperthyroidism and ophthalmopathy. What was amplified from RNA transcripts were TCR beta CDR3 regions. Researchers ran a first-round RT-PCR on the TCR CDR3 using the HTBI primer set. MiXCR, applied by TCRdb to the multiplex PCR reads, yields one record per CDR3 protein. Of 500,000 to 700,000 distinct CDR3 sequences in the sample, around 17% were seen once. This clonotype came up many times. The study left out patients who had uncontrolled infection, other autoimmune disease, pregnancy or lactation. Used for diagnoses were clinical symptoms, serum thyroxine and TRAb, thyroid ultrasound and orbital computed tomography. Sequencing used blood. The origin of this receptor is a woman in her late teens or twenties with Graves' hyperthyroidism.

Here the CDR3 DNA reads TGTGCCAGCAGCTTAAGCGGGGGCAACCAGTACTTC. This gives the protein CASSLSGGNQYF. The gene calls are TRBV7-2 and TRBJ2-5; 8 bases are a match to TRBD2. Germline V lookup: CDR1 SGHTA, CDR2 FQGNSA. This CDR3 has 12 residues. Trimming took 2 bases from V and 10 from J; bases not matched to a gene: 3.